This T cell receptor (beta chain) derives from a study of blood T cells in healthy people across ages. Roughly 9 milliliters of peripheral blood were drawn from each donor. Trimming removed 5 bases at V and 0 bases at J, with 16 bases between. This CDR3 region has 16 residues. CDR1 and CDR2 (germline): MNHNY, SVGAGI (reference sequence). Comments on this clonotype: The antigen is not known.

A second PCR of 7 to 11 cycles used a sample-barcoded 5' primer and a J-beta primer mix. Tags on each cDNA molecule came from a template-switch adaptor with 12 random nucleotides. One entry per CDR3 protein, called by TCRdb with MiXCR from the 5' RACE reads. The sample lists 1.6 million or so distinct CDR3 sequences; about 31% were seen once. Findings of the study overall: Per million T cells, TCR beta diversity dropped about linearly as age rose. More naive CD4+ cells and higher diversity were found in long-lived than in aged donors.

This chain uses TRBV6-6 with TRBJ1-2; possible D gene TRBD1, 5 bases. The source of this sequence is a woman in her thirties in good health. Specimen: blood. CDR3 DNA sequence: TGTGCCAGCAGTCCCCACGGAGGGACCACTAACTATGGCTACACCTTC. Its translation is CASSPHGGTTNYGYTF.